The sequence of this TCR beta chain was determined in a study of blood T cell repertoires in COVID-19. Study-wide context: Researchers got acute and convalescent COVID-19 samples from the United States, Italy and Spain. From T cells, B-cell-depleted T cells, or PBMCs came the material, which was cDNA or gDNA.

Authors' methods: Using reference gene primer amplification, nucleated cell counts were estimated. Profiled with immunoSEQ multiplex PCR; TCRdb holds only in-frame clones, not every one. For V, J and clone size, that table is used; D and trimming come from the DNA. Of about 310,000 clones listed, over 75% are singletons. Sequencing was carried out using peripheral blood. This clonotype was obtained from a man between 50 and 59 years old with active or convalescent COVID-19.

CDR3: CASSLAGQGAGEQYF. CDR3 bases: TGCGCCAGCAGCTTGGCCGGGCAGGGGGCGGGGGAGCAGTACTTC. The chain carries TRBV5-1 and TRBJ2-7; TRBD1 agrees at 8 bases. Germline assignment: CDR1 SGHRS and CDR2 YFSETQ. V shed 0 bases and J 7 bases; nucleotides not matched to a gene: 9. This CDR3 region has 15 residues.